Listed here are 9 T cell receptor beta chains from one sample, sequenced in a study of OX40 agonist ivuxolimab in advanced cancers. Sequencing was performed with immunoSEQ multiplex PCR; in TCRdb, only in-frame clones are kept and a portion is missing. Of 95,000 or so clones listed, about 92% are singletons. The sequencing here drew on CD4+ or CD8+ T cells sorted from blood, taken in a trial of the OX40 agonist ivuxolimab. The receptors shown here come from an adult with an advanced solid tumor such as melanoma, head and neck, liver or kidney cancer.

This chain joins TRBV29-1 and TRBJ2-1, with a tentative D call TRBD1 (5 bases). Germline lookup yields CDR1 SQVTM and CDR2 ANQGSEA. The germline V and J ends were trimmed by 7 bases and 9 bases, with 19 bases remaining between them. The CDR3 covers 13 residues. The CDR3 DNA sequence: TGCAGCGCTGGCCAGGTGACAGTGGGTGAGCAGTTCTTC. It is translated as CSAGQVTVGEQFF.

This rearrangement joins TRBV6-1 to TRBJ2-5, with D unresolved. CDR1 is MNHNS and CDR2 is SASEGT in the germline V gene. The CDR3 has 12 residues. V lost 4 bases and J lost 9, with 12 bases in between. CDR3 region: CASSVSPGPQYF. DNA for the CDR3: TGTGCCAGCAGTGTAAGCCCGGGTCCCCAGTACTTC.

The gene calls are TRBV10-2 and TRBJ2-5; no clear D. CDR3 length: 11 residues. Germline CDR1 reads WSHSY; CDR2 reads SAAADI. Trimming left V 3 bases short and J 2 bases short, with 1 base between. This CDR3 is CASSEQETQYF. The CDR3 DNA reads TGCGCCAGCAGTGAACAAGAGACCCAGTACTTC.

The V call is TRBV9, the J call TRBJ2-3; TRBD1 matches 7 bases. The CDR3 has 16 residues. Germline V CDR1 and CDR2: SGDLS, YYNGEE. V shed 3 bases, J shed 3 bases, and the junction held 10 bases outside the gene matches. Written as DNA, the CDR3 is TGTGCCAGCAGCGCACACCGGGACAGTTGGACAGATACGCAGTATTTT. It is translated as CASSAHRDSWTDTQYF.

This chain links TRBV5-4 with TRBJ2-1, with 13 bases identical to TRBD2. Trimming at V came to 4 bases and at J to 8 bases, leaving 3 bases not matched to a gene. The germline CDR1 and CDR2 sequences are SGHNT and YYREEE (reference sequence). This CDR3 spans 14 amino acids. CDR3 sequence reads: CASSQGLAGYEQFF. The CDR3 DNA is TGTGCCAGCAGCCAGGGACTAGCGGGATATGAGCAGTTCTTC.

The chain combines TRBV9 with TRBJ1-1, with 12 bases that match TRBD1. Losses at the gene ends were 3 bases for V and 4 bases for J; bases not matched to a gene: 7. The CDR3 runs to 16 residues. Germline V CDR1 and CDR2: SGDLS, YYNGEE. This CDR3 reads CASSAQGQGAGTEAFF. CDR3 in DNA: TGTGCCAGCAGCGCCCAGGGACAGGGGGCGGGCACTGAAGCTTTCTTT.

In DNA, the CDR3 is TGTGCCAGGGGGGTTGACACCGGGGAGCTGTTTTTT. This encodes CARGVDTGELFF. The V call is TRBV7-3, the J call TRBJ2-2, with D perhaps TRBD1 or TRBD2 (5 bases each). The V end lost 9 bases, the J end lost 3 bases, and 8 bases lay between the germline ends. CDR1 and CDR2 from the germline V gene are SGHTA and FQGTGA. CDR3 length equals 12 residues.

For this clone: An end of the junction does not agree with germline; a read error may underlie this. The chain uses TRBV7-7 and TRBJ2-7; 7 bases map to TRBD2. Germline V gene data show CDR1 as SSHAT and CDR2 as FNYEAQ (reference sequence). The CDR3 spans 13 residues. The chain's CDR3 is CASSLGAGDGQYF. CDR3 nucleotides: TGTGCTAGCAGCTTAGGTGCGGGAGACGGGCAGTACTTC.

This clone showed up just once. CDR3 in amino acids: CASSYSSGPYNSPLHF. The CDR3 DNA is TGTGCCAGCAGTTACTCCTCAGGGCCCTATAATTCACCCCTCCACTTT. V gene TRBV6-5 combines with J gene TRBJ1-6, with a weak D call TRBD1 (5 bases). Between the trimmed V and J ends, which lost 0 bases and 2 bases, there was a span of 8 bases. Germline CDR1 is MNHEY and CDR2 is SVGAGI. This CDR3 spans 16 amino acids.